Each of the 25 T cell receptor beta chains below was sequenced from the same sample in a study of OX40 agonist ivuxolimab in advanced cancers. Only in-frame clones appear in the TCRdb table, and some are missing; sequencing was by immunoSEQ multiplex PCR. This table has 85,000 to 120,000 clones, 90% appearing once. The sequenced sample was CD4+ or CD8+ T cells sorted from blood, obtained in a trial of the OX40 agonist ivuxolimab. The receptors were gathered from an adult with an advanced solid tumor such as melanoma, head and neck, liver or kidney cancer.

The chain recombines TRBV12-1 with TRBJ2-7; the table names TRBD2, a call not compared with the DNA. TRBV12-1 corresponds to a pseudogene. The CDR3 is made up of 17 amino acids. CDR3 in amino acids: CASSPRRGPSHNYEQYF. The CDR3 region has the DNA TGTGCCAGCAGCCCCAGGAGGGGACCTTCCCATAACTACGAGCAGTACTTC.

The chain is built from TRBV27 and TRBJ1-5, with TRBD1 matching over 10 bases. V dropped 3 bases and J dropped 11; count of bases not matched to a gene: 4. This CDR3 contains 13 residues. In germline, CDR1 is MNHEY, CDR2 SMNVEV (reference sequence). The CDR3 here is CASSFRDRGSQHF. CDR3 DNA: TGTGCCAGCAGTTTCCGGGACAGGGGCTCCCAGCATTTT.

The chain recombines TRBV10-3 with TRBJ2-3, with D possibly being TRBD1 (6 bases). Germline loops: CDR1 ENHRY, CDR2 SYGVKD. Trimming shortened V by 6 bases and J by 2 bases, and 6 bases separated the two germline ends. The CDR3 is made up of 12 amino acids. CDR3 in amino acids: CAIRGATDTQYF. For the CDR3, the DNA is TGTGCCATCAGGGGGGCCACAGATACGCAGTATTTT.

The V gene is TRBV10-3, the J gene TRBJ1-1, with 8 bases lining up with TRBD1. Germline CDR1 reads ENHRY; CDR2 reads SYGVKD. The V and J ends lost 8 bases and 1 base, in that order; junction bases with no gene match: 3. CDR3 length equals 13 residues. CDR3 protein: CAIAGQGNTEAFF. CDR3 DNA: TGTGCCATCGCCGGACAGGGGAACACTGAAGCTTTCTTT.

CDR3 region: CATSRVSGLNQPQHF. CDR3 coding DNA: TGTGCCACCAGCAGAGTGTCGGGGCTCAATCAGCCCCAGCATTTT. The rearrangement uses TRBV15 and TRBJ1-5, with D possibly being TRBD1 (5 bases). The CDR3 loop spans 15 amino acids. Germline values: CDR1 LNHNV, CDR2 YYDKDF (reference sequence). The germline V and J ends were trimmed by 1 base and 3 bases, with 10 bases remaining between them.

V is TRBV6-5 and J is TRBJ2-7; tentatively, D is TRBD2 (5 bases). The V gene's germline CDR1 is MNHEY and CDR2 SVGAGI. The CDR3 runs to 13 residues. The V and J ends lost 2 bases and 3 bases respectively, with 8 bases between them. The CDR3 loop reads CASSYLRGYEQYF. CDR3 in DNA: TGTGCCAGCAGTTACCTCCGGGGCTACGAGCAGTACTTC.

The CDR3 bases are TGTGCCACCTATCCGGGGACCCTCAATCAGCCCCAGCATTTT. This encodes CATYPGTLNQPQHF. The chain is built from TRBV28 and TRBJ1-5, with TRBD1 as a possible D gene (5 bases). The germline gives CDR1 MDHEN, CDR2 SYDVKM. This CDR3 region has 14 residues. Trimming took off 10 bases at V and 3 bases at J, with 16 bases between the two ends.

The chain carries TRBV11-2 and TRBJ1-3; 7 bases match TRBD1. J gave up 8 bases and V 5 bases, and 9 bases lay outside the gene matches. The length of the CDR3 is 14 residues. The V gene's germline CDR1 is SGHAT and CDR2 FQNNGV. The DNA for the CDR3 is TGTGCCAGCAGCCGATCGACAGGGATTGACACCATATATTTT. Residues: CASSRSTGIDTIYF.

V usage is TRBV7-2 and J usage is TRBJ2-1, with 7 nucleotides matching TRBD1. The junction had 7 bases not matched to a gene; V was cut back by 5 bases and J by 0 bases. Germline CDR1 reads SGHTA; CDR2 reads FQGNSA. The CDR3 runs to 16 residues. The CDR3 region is CASSGRGGYSYNEQFF. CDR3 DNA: TGTGCCAGCAGCGGCAGAGGGGGCTACTCCTACAATGAGCAGTTCTTC.

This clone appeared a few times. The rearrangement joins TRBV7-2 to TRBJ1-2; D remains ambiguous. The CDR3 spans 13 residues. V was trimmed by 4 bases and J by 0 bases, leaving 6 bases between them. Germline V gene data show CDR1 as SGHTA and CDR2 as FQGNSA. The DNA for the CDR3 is TGTGCCAGCAGCTCAGTGACTAACTATGGCTACACCTTC. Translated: CASSSVTNYGYTF.

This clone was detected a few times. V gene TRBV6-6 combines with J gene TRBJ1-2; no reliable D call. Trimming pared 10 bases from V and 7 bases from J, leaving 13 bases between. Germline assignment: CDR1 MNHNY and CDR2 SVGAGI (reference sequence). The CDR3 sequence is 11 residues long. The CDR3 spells CATPQWPGYTF. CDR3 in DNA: TGTGCCACGCCACAGTGGCCTGGCTACACCTTC.

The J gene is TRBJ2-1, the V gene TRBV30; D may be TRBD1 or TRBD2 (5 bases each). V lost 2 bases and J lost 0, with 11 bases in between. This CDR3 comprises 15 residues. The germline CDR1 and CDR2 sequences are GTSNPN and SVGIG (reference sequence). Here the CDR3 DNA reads TGTGCCTGGAGTTCGGCAGGGAGCTCCTACAATGAGCAGTTCTTC. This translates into CAWSSAGSSYNEQFF.

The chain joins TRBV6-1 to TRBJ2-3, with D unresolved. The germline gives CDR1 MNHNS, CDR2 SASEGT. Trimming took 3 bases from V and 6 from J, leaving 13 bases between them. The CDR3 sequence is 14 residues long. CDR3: CASSDAAQTDTQYF. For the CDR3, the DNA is TGTGCCAGCAGTGATGCGGCTCAGACGGATACGCAGTATTTT.

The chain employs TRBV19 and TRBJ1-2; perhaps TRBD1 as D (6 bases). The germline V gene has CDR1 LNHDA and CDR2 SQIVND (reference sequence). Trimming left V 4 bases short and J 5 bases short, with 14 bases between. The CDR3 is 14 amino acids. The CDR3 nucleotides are TGTGCCAGTAGTAATACAGGGAAGGGGTATGGCTACACCTTC. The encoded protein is CASSNTGKGYGYTF. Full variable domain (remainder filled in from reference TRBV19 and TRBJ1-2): DGGITQSPKYLFRKEGQNVTLSCEQNLNHDAMYWYRQDPGQGLRLIYYSQIVNDFQKGDIAEGYSVSREKKESFPLTVTSAQKNPTAFYLCASSNTGKGYGYTFGSGTRLTVV.

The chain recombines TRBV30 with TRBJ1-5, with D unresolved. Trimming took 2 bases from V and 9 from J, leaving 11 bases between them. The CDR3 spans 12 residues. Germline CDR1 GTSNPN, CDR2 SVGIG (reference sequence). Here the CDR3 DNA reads TGTGCCTGGAGTAGGACGGACGGGCCCCAGCATTTT. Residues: CAWSRTDGPQHF. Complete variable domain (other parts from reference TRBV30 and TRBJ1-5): SQTIHQWPATLVQPVGSPLSLECTVEGTSNPNLYWYRQAAGRGLQLLFYSVGIGQISSEVPQNLSASRPQDRQFILSSKKLLLSDSGFYLCAWSRTDGPQHFGDGTRLSIL.

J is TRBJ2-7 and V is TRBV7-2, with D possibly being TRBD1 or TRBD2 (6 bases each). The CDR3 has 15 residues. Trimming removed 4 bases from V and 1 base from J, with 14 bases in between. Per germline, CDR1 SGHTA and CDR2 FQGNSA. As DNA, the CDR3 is TGTGCCAGCAGCTCGGCGGCGGGACAATCCTACGAGCAGTACTTC. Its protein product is CASSSAAGQSYEQYF.

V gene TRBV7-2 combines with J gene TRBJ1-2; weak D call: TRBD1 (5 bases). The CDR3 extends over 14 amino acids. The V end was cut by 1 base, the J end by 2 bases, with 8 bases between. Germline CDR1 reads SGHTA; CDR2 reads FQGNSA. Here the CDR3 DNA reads TGTGCCAGCAGCTTAGACTGGGGGAACTATGGCTACACCTTC. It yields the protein CASSLDWGNYGYTF. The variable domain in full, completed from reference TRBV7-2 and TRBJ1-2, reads GAGVSQSPSNKVTEKGKDVELRCDPISGHTALYWYRQSLGQGLEFLIYFQGNSAPDKSGLPSDRFSAERTGGSVSTLTIQRTQQEDSAVYLCASSLDWGNYGYTFGSGTRLTVV.

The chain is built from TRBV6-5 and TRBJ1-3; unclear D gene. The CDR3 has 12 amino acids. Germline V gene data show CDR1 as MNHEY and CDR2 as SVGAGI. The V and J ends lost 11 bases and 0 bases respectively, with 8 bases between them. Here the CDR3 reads CAVRSSGNTIYF. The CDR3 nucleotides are TGTGCCGTCAGGTCCTCTGGAAACACCATATATTTT.

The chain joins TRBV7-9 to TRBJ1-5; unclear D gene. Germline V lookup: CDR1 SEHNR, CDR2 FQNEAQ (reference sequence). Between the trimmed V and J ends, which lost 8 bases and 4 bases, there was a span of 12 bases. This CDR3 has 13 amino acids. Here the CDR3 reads CASQNTLNQPQHF. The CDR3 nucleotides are TGTGCCAGCCAGAACACACTAAATCAGCCCCAGCATTTT.

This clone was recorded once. CDR3 in amino acids: CASSLDSGGYGELFF. CDR3 nucleotides: TGTGCCAGCAGCTTGGATAGCGGGGGATATGGGGAGCTGTTTTTT. V is TRBV5-4 and J is TRBJ2-2, with TRBD2 identical over 9 bases. This CDR3 is built from 15 residues. CDR1 is SGHNT, CDR2 YYREEE, per germline (reference sequence). V shed 0 bases and J 8 bases; nucleotides not matched to a gene: 5.

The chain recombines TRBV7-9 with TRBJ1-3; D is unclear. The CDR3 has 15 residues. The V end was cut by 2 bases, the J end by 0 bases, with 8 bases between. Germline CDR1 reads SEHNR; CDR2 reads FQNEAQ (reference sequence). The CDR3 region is CASSLMSHSGNTIYF. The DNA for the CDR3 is TGTGCCAGCAGCTTAATGTCCCACTCTGGAAACACCATATATTTT.

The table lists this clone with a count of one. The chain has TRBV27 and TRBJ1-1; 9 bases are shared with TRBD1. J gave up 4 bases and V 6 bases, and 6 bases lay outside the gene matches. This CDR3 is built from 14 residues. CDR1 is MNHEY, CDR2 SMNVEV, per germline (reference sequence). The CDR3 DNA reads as TGTGCCAGCAGCCGGGGACAGGGAGGCACTGAAGCTTTCTTT. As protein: CASSRGQGGTEAFF.

This CDR3 is CASRRAGGGYNEQFF. CDR3 nucleotides: TGTGCCAGCAGACGGGCGGGCGGTGGCTACAATGAGCAGTTCTTC. The rearrangement links TRBV28 to TRBJ2-1, with a possible D match to TRBD2 (5 bases). The CDR3 sequence is 15 residues long. Germline values: CDR1 MDHEN, CDR2 SYDVKM. V dropped 6 bases and J dropped 3 bases, with 15 bases sitting between them.

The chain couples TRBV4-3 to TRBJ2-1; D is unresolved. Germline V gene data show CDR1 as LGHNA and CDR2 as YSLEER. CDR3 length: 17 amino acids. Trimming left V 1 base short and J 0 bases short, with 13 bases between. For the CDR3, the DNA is TGCGCCAGCAGCCAAGGAGCTGGGATTAGCTCCTACAATGAGCAGTTCTTC. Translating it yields CASSQGAGISSYNEQFF.

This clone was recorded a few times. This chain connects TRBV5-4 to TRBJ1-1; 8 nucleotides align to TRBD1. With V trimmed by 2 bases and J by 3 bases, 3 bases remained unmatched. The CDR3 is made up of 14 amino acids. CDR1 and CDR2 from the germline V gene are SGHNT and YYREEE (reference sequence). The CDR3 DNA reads TGTGCCAGCAGCTTCCCGACAGGGGACACTGAAGCTTTCTTT. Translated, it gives CASSFPTGDTEAFF. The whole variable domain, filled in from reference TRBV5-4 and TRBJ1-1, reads ETGVTQSPTHLIKTRGQQVTLRCSSQSGHNTVSWYQQALGQGPQFIFQYYREEENGRGNFPPRFSGLQFPNYSSELNVNALELDDSALYLCASSFPTGDTEAFFGQGTRLTVV.